One and the same sample provided the 6 T cell receptor beta chains below, sequenced in a study of shared clonotypes between healthy human individuals. Clones were sequenced by immunoSEQ multiplex PCR, and TCRdb holds only the in-frame ones, with some missing. The repertoire holds millions of clones, with 95% as singletons. Sequencing used naive CD4+ T cells sorted from blood. The subset was: CD45RA+ positively selected. The source of these receptors is a man aged 18 to 30 in good health.

This rearrangement joins TRBV7-3 to TRBJ1-2; 8 bases line up with TRBD1. The V and J ends lost 5 bases and 7 bases, in that order; junction bases with no gene match: 9. Germline CDR1 reads SGHTA; CDR2 reads FQGTGA. The CDR3 spans 14 residues. This CDR3 is CASSSGTGEGGYTF. In nucleotides, the CDR3 is TGTGCCAGCAGCAGTGGGACAGGAGAGGGTGGCTACACCTTC.

The rearrangement joins TRBV10-1 to TRBJ1-2; TRBD1 is a possible D gene (6 bases). The CDR3 sequence is 15 residues long. Germline values: CDR1 WNHNN, CDR2 SYGVQD (reference sequence). V was trimmed by 2 bases and J by 5 bases, leaving 15 bases between them. For the CDR3, the DNA is TGCGCCAGCAGTGAGAGACTCGGGACACCATATGGCTACACCTTC. This translates into CASSERLGTPYGYTF.

The chain combines TRBV28 with TRBJ1-2, with D maybe TRBD1 (6 bases). V lost 2 bases and J 2 bases, leaving 9 bases between the germline ends. CDR3 length equals 14 residues. Germline-derived CDR1 and CDR2 are MDHEN and SYDVKM. The CDR3 nucleotides read TGTGCCAGCAGTTTACCGGACAGAAACTATGGCTACACCTTC. Translating it yields CASSLPDRNYGYTF.

The chain employs TRBV11-2 and TRBJ2-3, with 12 bases that match TRBD2. Per the germline V gene, CDR1 is SGHAT and CDR2 is FQNNGV. The CDR3 contains 17 residues. V was clipped by 3 bases and J by 0 bases; unmatched bases: 4. The CDR3: CASSFGLAGTSTDTQYF. The CDR3 DNA follows: TGTGCCAGCAGCTTCGGACTAGCGGGGACTAGCACAGATACGCAGTATTTT.

The V gene is TRBV18, the J gene TRBJ2-3; 10 nucleotides align to TRBD1. The V gene end was trimmed by 8 bases and the J gene end by 2 bases; junction bases not matched to a gene: 13. CDR3 size: 17 residues. The V gene's germline CDR1 is KGHSH and CDR2 LQKENI. The CDR3 sequence is CASTRDRGASITDTQYF. CDR3 DNA sequence: TGTGCCAGCACGCGGGACAGGGGAGCCTCGATCACAGATACGCAGTATTTT.

V usage is TRBV6-5 and J usage is TRBJ2-1, with 12 nucleotides matching TRBD2. The J segment lost 8 bases and the V segment lost 5 bases, leaving 7 bases of the junction unmatched. This CDR3 is built from 15 residues. Germline-derived CDR1 and CDR2 are MNHEY and SVGAGI. CDR3 region: CASSRRTSGVHEQFF. The CDR3 coding sequence is TGTGCCAGCAGTAGACGGACTAGCGGGGTCCATGAGCAGTTCTTC.